This T cell receptor (beta chain) was captured in a study of T cells in Graves' hyperthyroidism and ophthalmopathy. The TCR beta CDR3 regions underwent amplification using RNA transcripts as the source. The HTBI primer set was used in a first-round RT-PCR of the TCR CDR3. In TCRdb, the multiplex PCR reads were re-called with MiXCR into one record per CDR3 protein. Here the sample spans about 260,000 distinct CDR3 sequences, less than 30% being singletons. A patient was excluded if there was uncontrolled infection, other autoimmune disease, pregnancy or lactation. Out of 10 ml of fresh peripheral blood came the PBMCs. This CDR3 region has 11 residues. CDR1 and CDR2 (germline): SGHNT, YENEEA. This clonotype came up many times. The junction departs from the called germline gene at one end, perhaps through a read error.

This chain connects TRBV11-3 to TRBJ1-5; D is unclear. The receptor was isolated from a man aged 40-50 years with Graves' hyperthyroidism that later progressed to Graves' ophthalmopathy. Source material: blood. The CDR3 nucleotides read TGCGTTCAAAATAGCAATCAGCCCCAGCATTTT. Translated: CVQNSNQPQHF.